This is a list of T cell receptor beta chains from one sample in a study of technical replicates of blood from a handful of donors. TCRdb's table, derived via immunoSEQ multiplex PCR, lists solely in-frame clones and lacks some. The data show 65,000 to 95,000 clones, around nine tenths seen once. The specimen sequenced was T cells isolated from PBMCs. The source of these receptors is a human donor in good health. Each CDR3 is given with its conserved first and last residue. A D gene is named only where the DNA matches it firmly. Clone size is not always given. Where it is, it says once, few, many or a class for expanded clones.

J gene: TRBJ2-6
D gene: .
V gene: TRBV7-9
clone size: .
CDR3 DNA: TGTGCCAGCAGCCCGAAACAGTACTCTGGGGCCAACGTCCTGACTTTC
CDR3 protein: CASSPKQYSGANVLTF

J gene: TRBJ2-3
D gene: TRBD2
V gene: TRBV13
clone size: .
CDR3 DNA: TGTGCCAGCAGCGGGGGACTAGCGGGGGGGCCAGATACGCAGTATTTT
CDR3 protein: CASSGGLAGGPDTQYF

J gene: TRBJ2-1
D gene: TRBD1
V gene: TRBV7-2
clone size: once
CDR3 DNA: TGTGCCAGCAGCTGGACAGGGAACAGTTTGTCCTACAATGAGCAGTTCTTC
CDR3 protein: CASSWTGNSLSYNEQFF

J gene: TRBJ2-7
D gene: .
V gene: TRBV11-2
clone size: .
CDR3 DNA: TGTGCCAGCAGCTTAGAAGCCCAACCCTCCTACGAGCAGTACTTC
CDR3 protein: CASSLEAQPSYEQYF

J gene: TRBJ2-3
D gene: .
V gene: TRBV5-8
clone size: .
CDR3 DNA: TGTGCCAGCAGCTTGAAACAGGGAGATACGCAGTATTTT
CDR3 protein: CASSLKQGDTQYF

J gene: TRBJ1-1
D gene: .
V gene: TRBV11-3
clone size: few
CDR3 DNA: TGTGCCAGCAGCCGCCAAAAACGGACTGAAGCTTTCTTT
CDR3 protein: CASSRQKRTEAFF

J gene: TRBJ1-4
D gene: TRBD1
V gene: TRBV19
clone size: .
CDR3 DNA: TGTGCCAGTAGTAACCGGGACAGGGGGTATGAAAAACTGTTTTTT
CDR3 protein: CASSNRDRGYEKLFF

J gene: TRBJ2-5
D gene: .
V gene: TRBV11-2
clone size: .
CDR3 DNA: TGTGCCAGCAGCTTAACAGCGGAAGAGACCCAGTACTTC
CDR3 protein: CASSLTAEETQYF

J gene: TRBJ2-7
D gene: TRBD1
V gene: TRBV7-6
clone size: .
CDR3 DNA: TGTGCCAGCAGCGGCTGGGACAGATCTGATATAACCTACGAGCAGTACTTC
CDR3 protein: CASSGWDRSDITYEQYF

J gene: TRBJ1-6
D gene: .
V gene: TRBV19
clone size: once
CDR3 DNA: TGTGCCAGTAGTATCTACGAAAGCTCCTATAATTCACCCCTCCACTTT
CDR3 protein: CASSIYESSYNSPLHF

J gene: TRBJ2-1
D gene: .
V gene: TRBV5-1
clone size: .
CDR3 DNA: TGCGCCAGCAGCCTCCGGACTTCCTCCAATGAGCAGTTCTTC
CDR3 protein: CASSLRTSSNEQFF

J gene: TRBJ1-4
D gene: .
V gene: TRBV19
clone size: .
CDR3 DNA: TGTGCCAGTAGTATGAAAGGCTCCACAGGATATGAAAAACTGTTTTTT
CDR3 protein: CASSMKGSTGYEKLFF

J gene: TRBJ2-7
D gene: TRBD1
V gene: TRBV7-2
clone size: .
CDR3 DNA: TGTGCCAGCAGCTTCAGGGGGACCTACGAGCAGTACTTC
CDR3 protein: CASSFRGTYEQYF

J gene: TRBJ2-5
D gene: .
V gene: TRBV9
clone size: .
CDR3 DNA: TGTGCCAGCAGCGGCGATGGGACACTGCAAGAGACCCAGTACTTC
CDR3 protein: CASSGDGTLQETQYF

J gene: TRBJ2-1
D gene: TRBD2
V gene: TRBV18
clone size: .
CDR3 DNA: TGTGCCAGCTCAAACCCCGCGGGGGGGCAGTATGAGCAGTTCTTC
CDR3 protein: CASSNPAGGQYEQFF

J gene: TRBJ2-1
D gene: .
V gene: TRBV28
clone size: .
CDR3 DNA: TGTGCCAGGAAAACACAAAACAATGAGCAGTTCTTC
CDR3 protein: CARKTQNNEQFF

J gene: TRBJ1-4
D gene: TRBD1
V gene: TRBV28
clone size: .
CDR3 DNA: TGTGCCAGCCGAAGGGGGTCAGGGGGACGCGAAAAACTGTTTTTT
CDR3 protein: CASRRGSGGREKLFF

J gene: TRBJ2-2
D gene: TRBD1
V gene: TRBV5-1
clone size: once
CDR3 DNA: TGCGCCAGCAGCTCGGGACAGATAGACACCGGGGAGCTGTTTTTT
CDR3 protein: CASSSGQIDTGELFF

J gene: TRBJ2-1
D gene: .
V gene: TRBV4-1
clone size: .
CDR3 DNA: TGCGCCAGCAGCAAACAACAGGGCTACAATGAGCAGTTCTTC
CDR3 protein: CASSKQQGYNEQFF

J gene: TRBJ2-1
D gene: TRBD2
V gene: TRBV7-6
clone size: .
CDR3 DNA: TGTGCCAGCAGTGAGAGGGCCTGGACTAGCGGGAGTAAGTTCTTC
CDR3 protein: CASSERAWTSGSKFF

J gene: TRBJ2-3
D gene: TRBD2
V gene: TRBV9
clone size: .
CDR3 DNA: TGTGCCAGCAGCGTGGGACTAGCGGGAGATACGCAGTATTTT
CDR3 protein: CASSVGLAGDTQYF

J gene: TRBJ2-5
D gene: TRBD2
V gene: TRBV2
clone size: .
CDR3 DNA: TGTGCCAGCAGTGGCGGGGGTCGGGAGACCCAGTACTTC
CDR3 protein: CASSGGGRETQYF

J gene: TRBJ1-1
D gene: .
V gene: TRBV18
clone size: .
CDR3 DNA: TGTGCCAGCTCACCCGAACAGGGCCCGAACACTGAAGCTTTCTTT
CDR3 protein: CASSPEQGPNTEAFF

J gene: TRBJ1-1
D gene: TRBD1
V gene: TRBV14
clone size: few
CDR3 DNA: TGTGCCACCGGGACAGGGCTGAACACTGAAGCTTTCTTT
CDR3 protein: CATGTGLNTEAFF

J gene: TRBJ2-1
D gene: TRBD1
V gene: TRBV19
clone size: .
CDR3 DNA: TGTGCCAGTAGTCCCAATCCGGGACAGGGGTACAATGAGCAGTTCTTC
CDR3 protein: CASSPNPGQGYNEQFF

J gene: TRBJ1-6
D gene: TRBD1
V gene: TRBV5-1
clone size: .
CDR3 DNA: TGCGCCAGCAGCTTCGACAGGGGCCATAATTCACCCCTCCACTTT
CDR3 protein: CASSFDRGHNSPLHF

J gene: TRBJ2-5
D gene: .
V gene: TRBV10-3
clone size: .
CDR3 DNA: TGTGCCAGCAAGAACCATGGGACTCAGGCCGACCAGTACTTC
CDR3 protein: CASKNHGTQADQYF

J gene: TRBJ2-1
D gene: TRBD2
V gene: TRBV2
clone size: .
CDR3 DNA: TGTGCCAGCAGTGTGAGGGCTAGCGGGGTTCTGACGGATTCCTACAATGAGCAGTTCTTC
CDR3 protein: CASSVRASGVLTDSYNEQFF

J gene: TRBJ1-5
D gene: .
V gene: TRBV6-5
clone size: once
CDR3 DNA: TGTGCCAGCAGTTACGGGGGCGGGCAGCCCCAGCATTTT
CDR3 protein: CASSYGGGQPQHF

J gene: TRBJ2-1
D gene: TRBD2
V gene: TRBV6-1
clone size: .
CDR3 DNA: TGTGCCAGCAGGCGGACTAGCGGGACGTACAATGAGCAGTTCTTC
CDR3 protein: CASRRTSGTYNEQFF

J gene: TRBJ1-2
D gene: .
V gene: TRBV5-5
clone size: .
CDR3 DNA: TGTGCCAGCAGCCCGGGGGGCTATGGCTACACCTTC
CDR3 protein: CASSPGGYGYTF

J gene: TRBJ2-7
D gene: TRBD2
V gene: TRBV4-1
clone size: .
CDR3 DNA: TGCGCCAGCAGCCTGACTAGCGGCAGCTCCTACGAGCAGTACTTC
CDR3 protein: CASSLTSGSSYEQYF

J gene: TRBJ1-6
D gene: .
V gene: TRBV6-5
clone size: .
CDR3 DNA: TGTGCCAGCACCCCCACTTTAAATAATTCACTCCTCCACTTT
CDR3 protein: CASTPTLNNSLLHF

J gene: TRBJ2-1
D gene: TRBD2
V gene: TRBV4-2
clone size: .
CDR3 DNA: TGTGCCAGCAGCCCCTACGAGCGGGAGGCCAATGAGCAGTTCTTC
CDR3 protein: CASSPYEREANEQFF

J gene: TRBJ2-1
D gene: TRBD1
V gene: TRBV5-1
clone size: .
CDR3 DNA: TGCGCCACCGGGACAGGGGGGAATGAGCAGTTCTTC
CDR3 protein: CATGTGGNEQFF

J gene: TRBJ2-7
D gene: TRBD1
V gene: TRBV5-1
clone size: .
CDR3 DNA: TGCGCCAGCAGCCGGACAGGGAGCTACGAGCAGTACTTC
CDR3 protein: CASSRTGSYEQYF

J gene: TRBJ2-3
D gene: .
V gene: TRBV25-1
clone size: .
CDR3 DNA: TGTGCCAGCAGTGACCAAAGCGGAACAGATACGCAGTATTTT
CDR3 protein: CASSDQSGTDTQYF

J gene: TRBJ2-7
D gene: .
V gene: TRBV27
clone size: .
CDR3 DNA: TGTGCCAGCACTAAGGACAGCCCGTACGAGCAGTACTTC
CDR3 protein: CASTKDSPYEQYF

J gene: TRBJ1-2
D gene: TRBD1
V gene: TRBV5-1
clone size: .
CDR3 DNA: TGCGCCAGCAGCTTTGGGACAGGGGAAAACGGCTACACCTTC
CDR3 protein: CASSFGTGENGYTF

J gene: TRBJ1-1
D gene: .
V gene: TRBV6-5
clone size: .
CDR3 DNA: TGTGCCAGCAGTTACGGGGGAGGGGACACTGAAGCTTTCTTT
CDR3 protein: CASSYGGGDTEAFF

J gene: TRBJ2-5
D gene: TRBD2
V gene: TRBV10-1
clone size: .
CDR3 DNA: TGCGCCAGCAGTGAGTCGGTGGCTAGCGGGGGAGAGACCCAGTACTTC
CDR3 protein: CASSESVASGGETQYF

J gene: TRBJ2-7
D gene: TRBD1
V gene: TRBV10-3
clone size: .
CDR3 DNA: TGTGCCATCAGTCCGGGACAGGGGACCTACGAGCAGTACTTC
CDR3 protein: CAISPGQGTYEQYF

J gene: TRBJ1-2
D gene: TRBD1
V gene: TRBV5-1
clone size: .
CDR3 DNA: TGCGCCAGCAGCTCCCAGGGGGAAAATTATGGCTACACCTTC
CDR3 protein: CASSSQGENYGYTF

J gene: TRBJ2-3
D gene: .
V gene: TRBV6-6
clone size: .
CDR3 DNA: TGTGCCAGCAGTTACTCGATTCGGGGAATCGGGGATACGCAGTATTTT
CDR3 protein: CASSYSIRGIGDTQYF

J gene: TRBJ2-2
D gene: TRBD2
V gene: TRBV9
clone size: .
CDR3 DNA: TGTGCCAGCAGCGCTAGCGGGACGGCCTGGACCGGGGAGCTGTTTTTT
CDR3 protein: CASSASGTAWTGELFF

J gene: TRBJ2-1
D gene: TRBD2
V gene: TRBV6-1
clone size: .
CDR3 DNA: TGTGCCAGCAGTGAATTGACTAGCGGGAGTAATGAGCAGTTCTTC
CDR3 protein: CASSELTSGSNEQFF

J gene: TRBJ1-2
D gene: .
V gene: TRBV5-4
clone size: .
CDR3 DNA: TGTGCCAGCAGCTCACCGGGTCTATATGGCTACACCTTC
CDR3 protein: CASSSPGLYGYTF

J gene: TRBJ1-5
D gene: .
V gene: TRBV28
clone size: .
CDR3 DNA: TGTGCCAGCAGACAGGGTCATCAGCCCCAGCATTTT
CDR3 protein: CASRQGHQPQHF

J gene: TRBJ2-7
D gene: TRBD1
V gene: TRBV7-9
clone size: .
CDR3 DNA: TGTGCCAGCAGCTCAGGACAGGTCAAGTACGAGCAGTACTTC
CDR3 protein: CASSSGQVKYEQYF

J gene: TRBJ1-1
D gene: TRBD1
V gene: TRBV11-3
clone size: .
CDR3 DNA: TGTGCCAGCAGCGGACAGACAGGGGGGAACACTGAAGCTTTCTTT
CDR3 protein: CASSGQTGGNTEAFF

J gene: TRBJ1-2
D gene: .
V gene: TRBV9
clone size: .
CDR3 DNA: TGTGCCAGCAGCGTAGGTTTGGGCGCGCAACTCGTCTATGGCTACACCTTC
CDR3 protein: CASSVGLGAQLVYGYTF